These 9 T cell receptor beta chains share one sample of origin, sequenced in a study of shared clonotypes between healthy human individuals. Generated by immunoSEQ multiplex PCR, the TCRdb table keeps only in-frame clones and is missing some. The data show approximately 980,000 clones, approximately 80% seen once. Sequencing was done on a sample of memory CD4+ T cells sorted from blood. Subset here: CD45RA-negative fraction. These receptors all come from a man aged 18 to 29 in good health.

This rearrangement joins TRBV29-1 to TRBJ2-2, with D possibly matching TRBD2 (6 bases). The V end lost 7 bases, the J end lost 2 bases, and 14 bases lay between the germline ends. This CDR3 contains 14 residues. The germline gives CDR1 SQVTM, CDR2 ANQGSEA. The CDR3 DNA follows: TGCAGCGCCCGGGAGAGAGAAAACACCGGGGAGCTGTTTTTT. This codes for CSARERENTGELFF.

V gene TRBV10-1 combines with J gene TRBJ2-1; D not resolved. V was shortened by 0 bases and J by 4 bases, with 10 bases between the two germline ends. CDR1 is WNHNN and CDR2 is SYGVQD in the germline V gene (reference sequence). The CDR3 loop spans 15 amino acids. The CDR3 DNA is TGCGCCAGCAGTGAGTCGAATCCGTCTTACAATGAGCAGTTCTTC. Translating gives CASSESNPSYNEQFF.

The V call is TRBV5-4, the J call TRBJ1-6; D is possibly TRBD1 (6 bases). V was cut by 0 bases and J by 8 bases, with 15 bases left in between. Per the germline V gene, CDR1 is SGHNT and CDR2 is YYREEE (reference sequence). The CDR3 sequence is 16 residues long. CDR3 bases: TGTGCCAGCAGCTTGGACGGGGGCTCGGTCTATTCACCCCTCCACTTT. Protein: CASSLDGGSVYSPLHF.

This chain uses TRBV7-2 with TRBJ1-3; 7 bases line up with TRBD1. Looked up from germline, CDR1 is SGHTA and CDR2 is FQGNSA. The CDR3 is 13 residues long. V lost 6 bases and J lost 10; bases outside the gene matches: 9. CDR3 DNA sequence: TGTGCCAGCAGACCAGACAGGGTTCAAACCATATATTTT. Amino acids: CASRPDRVQTIYF.

The CDR3 coding sequence is TGTGCCAGTAGTTCCAACAGGGTTAGCTCCTACAATGAGCAGTTCTTC. Its translation: CASSSNRVSSYNEQFF. The chain combines TRBV19 with TRBJ2-1, with D possibly being TRBD1 (6 bases). The CDR3 consists of 16 residues. Trimming shortened V by 5 bases and J by 0 bases, and 14 bases separated the two germline ends. Per the germline V gene, CDR1 is LNHDA and CDR2 is SQIVND (reference sequence).

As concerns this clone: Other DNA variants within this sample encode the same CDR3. As DNA, the CDR3 is TGTGCCAGCAGCCCAAGGGGGGAGACCCAGTACTTC. Its protein is CASSPRGETQYF. The chain joins TRBV11-2 to TRBJ2-5; D may be TRBD1 (6 bases). Deletions cut 5 bases from V and 5 bases from J, with 9 bases between. The CDR3 totals 12 residues. Germline CDR1 and CDR2: SGHAT and FQNNGV.

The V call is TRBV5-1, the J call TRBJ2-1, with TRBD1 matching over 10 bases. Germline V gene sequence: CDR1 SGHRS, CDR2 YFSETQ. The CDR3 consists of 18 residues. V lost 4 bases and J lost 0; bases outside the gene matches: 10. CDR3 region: CASSLRTGGLSSYNEQFF. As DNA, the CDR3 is TGCGCCAGCAGCCTCCGGACAGGGGGACTTAGCTCCTACAATGAGCAGTTCTTC.

The CDR3 loop reads CAISESTAGGAHEQYF. In DNA form, the CDR3 reads TGTGCCATCAGTGAGTCGACGGCGGGAGGGGCCCACGAGCAGTACTTC. The chain employs TRBV10-3 and TRBJ2-7; 9 positions agree with TRBD2. V gave up 0 bases and J gave up 5 bases; unmatched junction bases: 8. The CDR3 totals 16 residues. CDR1 and CDR2 (germline): ENHRY, SYGVKD.

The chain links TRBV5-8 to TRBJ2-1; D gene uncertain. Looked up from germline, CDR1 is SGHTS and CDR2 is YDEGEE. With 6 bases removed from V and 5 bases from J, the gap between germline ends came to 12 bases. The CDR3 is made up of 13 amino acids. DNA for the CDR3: TGTGCCAGCACCATTATCCGGGACAATGAGCAGTTCTTC. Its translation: CASTIIRDNEQFF. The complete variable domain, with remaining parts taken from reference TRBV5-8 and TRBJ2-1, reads EAGVTQSPTHLIKTRGQQATLRCSPISGHTSVYWYQQALGLGLQFLLWYDEGEERNRGNFPPRFSGRQFPNYSSELNVNALELEDSALYLCASTIIRDNEQFFGPGTRLTVL.